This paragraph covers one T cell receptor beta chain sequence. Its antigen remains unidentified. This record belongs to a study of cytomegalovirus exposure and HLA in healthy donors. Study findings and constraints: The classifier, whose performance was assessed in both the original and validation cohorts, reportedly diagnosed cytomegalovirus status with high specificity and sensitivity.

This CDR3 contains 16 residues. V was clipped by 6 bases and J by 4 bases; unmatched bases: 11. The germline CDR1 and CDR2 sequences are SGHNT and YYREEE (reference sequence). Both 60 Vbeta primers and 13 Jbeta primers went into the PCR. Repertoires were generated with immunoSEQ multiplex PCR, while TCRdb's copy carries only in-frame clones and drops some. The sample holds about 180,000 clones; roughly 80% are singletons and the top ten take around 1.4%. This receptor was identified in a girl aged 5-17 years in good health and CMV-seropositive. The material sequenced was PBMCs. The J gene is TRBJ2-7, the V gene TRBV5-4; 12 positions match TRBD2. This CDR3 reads CASTNLAGGPSYEQYF. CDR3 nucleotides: TGTGCCAGCACCAATCTAGCGGGAGGGCCCTCGTACGAGCAGTACTTC.